One and the same sample provided the 21 T cell receptor beta chains below, sequenced in a study of T cells expressing NK-cell markers (dated by TCRdb to about 2020). Preparation of the library involved 5' RACE. Instrument used: Illumina HiSeq 2000. The reads were reprocessed in TCRdb, with one entry per CDR3 protein sequence and no accompanying DNA. For this sample, the table gives about 260,000 distinct CDR3 sequences. Approximately 0.39% of the sample rests with the top ten. Sequenced: blood T cells: a sorted CD56 or NKG2C T cell subset, CD4+ or CD8+ T cells, or bulk PBMC T cells (not recorded which). The receptors were sampled from a man in his late teens or twenties in good health. Donor details come from another sample of the same person, matched by shared clones.

V usage is TRBV20-1 and J usage is TRBJ1-1. Per the germline V gene, CDR1 is DFQATT and CDR2 is SNEGSKA (reference sequence). The CDR3 contains 12 residues. The CDR3 here is CSARDGNTEAFF.

The rearrangement links TRBV7-8 to TRBJ2-3; TCRdb's D gene call, TRBD2, goes unchecked for lack of DNA. This CDR3 spans 15 amino acids. The V gene's germline CDR1 is SGHVS and CDR2 FQNEAQ. The CDR3 spells CASSLLAGGSDTQYF.

The chain combines TRBV20-1 with TRBJ1-1. The V gene's germline CDR1 is DFQATT and CDR2 SNEGSKA (reference sequence). CDR3 length: 12 residues. The CDR3 reads CSARRSEGPAFF.

The CDR3 protein is CSVAGKLSYNEQFF. The chain joins TRBV29-1 to TRBJ2-1. There are 14 residues in the CDR3. The germline V gene encodes CDR1 SQVTM and CDR2 ANQGSEA.

This chain connects TRBV12-3 or TRBV12-4 to TRBJ1-4; TCRdb lists TRBD1, though no DNA is available to test this call. The CDR3 extends over 12 amino acids. The CDR3 sequence: CASRWGREKLFF.

The chain joins TRBV29-1 to TRBJ1-1. Germline V gives CDR1 SQVTM, CDR2 ANQGSEA. The CDR3 covers 14 residues. CDR3 loop: CSVAPPFTRREAFF.

The rearrangement links TRBV4-2 to TRBJ2-2; lacking DNA, the TRBD1 call made by TCRdb goes unchecked. In germline, CDR1 is LGHNA, CDR2 YNFKEQ. There are 18 residues in the CDR3. The CDR3 spells CASSQGGVQGRVTGELFF.

The chain's CDR3 is CASSLGTGGYEQFF. This chain links TRBV12-3 or TRBV12-4 with TRBJ2-1; TCRdb's D call of TRBD1 is untestable without DNA. The CDR3 extends over 14 amino acids.

CDR3 protein: CASSLPGDPPHEQFF. The chain has TRBV5-1 and TRBJ2-1; TCRdb picks TRBD2, but there is no DNA to check that call. CDR1 and CDR2 (germline): SGHRS, YFSETQ. There are 15 residues in the CDR3.

The CDR3: CASRAPGTAKNIQYF. This rearrangement joins TRBV12-3 or TRBV12-4 to TRBJ2-4; there is no DNA to check the TCRdb D call of TRBD1. The CDR3 is made up of 15 amino acids.

This chain links TRBV15 with TRBJ2-3; TCRdb proposes TRBD2, but this gene call is untestable without DNA. There are 16 residues in the CDR3. Germline V gene lookup returns CDR1 LNHNV and CDR2 YYDKDF (reference sequence). CDR3 amino acids: CATSRGGLAGGQAQYF.

The chain links TRBV5-1 to TRBJ2-1; TCRdb's D call of TRBD2 is untestable without DNA. There are 18 residues in the CDR3. Per the germline V gene, CDR1 is SGHRS and CDR2 is YFSETQ. CDR3 in amino acids: CASSFLSIAGGRYNEQFF.

The chain is built from TRBV2 and TRBJ2-7; TCRdb indicates TRBD1, and absent DNA this call remains unverified. This CDR3 region has 12 residues. The germline CDR1 and CDR2 sequences are SNHLY and FYNNEI. CDR3 sequence: CASSPDRAEGYF.

V is TRBV10-3 and J is TRBJ2-2. From germline, CDR1 is ENHRY and CDR2 SYGVKD. The CDR3 length is 14 residues. The CDR3 here is CAISPSTSTGELFF.

The chain uses TRBV7-6 and TRBJ2-1; the TCRdb D gene call, TRBD2, has no DNA to confirm it. The CDR3 covers 15 residues. CDR1 and CDR2 (germline): SGHVS, FNYEAQ. The CDR3 reads CASSLGGRRDNEQFF.

V is TRBV29-1 and J is TRBJ2-2; the TRBD2 assignment by TCRdb is unverifiable without DNA. The CDR3 is 15 residues long. Germline V gene sequence: CDR1 SQVTM, CDR2 ANQGSEA. This CDR3 reads CSVAGTSGITGELFF.

The chain combines TRBV18 with TRBJ1-1; with no DNA, the TCRdb D assignment of TRBD1 cannot be verified. Germline loops: CDR1 KGHSH, CDR2 LQKENI. The CDR3 spans 21 residues. The CDR3 spells CASSLTVPGGGRYAKDTEAFF.

The chain joins TRBV11-2 to TRBJ2-7; TCRdb indicates TRBD2, and absent DNA this call remains unverified. Germline V CDR1 and CDR2: SGHAT, FQNNGV. The CDR3 has 11 amino acids. CDR3 residues: CASSPLGSLYF.

The chain has TRBV20-1 and TRBJ2-1; TCRdb picks TRBD2, but there is no DNA to check that call. The CDR3 is 14 residues long. Germline V gives CDR1 DFQATT, CDR2 SNEGSKA (reference sequence). CDR3 loop: CSIVTERSRNEQFF.

The chain joins TRBV29-1 to TRBJ2-7; TCRdb proposes TRBD1, but this gene call is untestable without DNA. The germline CDR1 and CDR2 sequences are SQVTM and ANQGSEA. The CDR3 extends over 14 amino acids. The CDR3 reads CSVPRTGRPYEQYF.

This chain joins TRBV7-9 and TRBJ2-3; absent DNA, TCRdb's TRBD2 call cannot be checked. Per the germline V gene, CDR1 is SEHNR and CDR2 is FQNEAQ (reference sequence). This CDR3 has 15 residues. The CDR3 sequence: CASSHLARSTDTQYF. The variable domain in full, with the rest retrieved from reference TRBV7-9 and TRBJ2-3, is DTGVSQNPRHKITKRGQNVTFRCDPISEHNRLYWYRQTLGQGPEFLTYFQNEAQLEKSRLLSDRFSAERPKGSFSTLEIQRTEQGDSAMYLCASSHLARSTDTQYFGPGTRLTVL.